This passage covers 16 T cell receptor beta chains from one sample sequenced in a study of shared clonotypes between healthy human individuals. Clones were sequenced by immunoSEQ multiplex PCR, and TCRdb holds only the in-frame ones, with some missing. The sample lists around 510,000 clones, roughly four fifths occurring once. Sequencing was done on a sample of PBMCs. The receptors were sampled from a woman aged 40-49 years in good health. Some clones in this sample may be carry-over from other donors' samples.

This clone was counted ten times or more. The chain couples TRBV18 to TRBJ2-2; D is ambiguous. Trimming took off 3 bases at V and 8 bases at J, with 10 bases between the two ends. The CDR3 is 13 amino acids. Germline CDR1 reads KGHSH; CDR2 reads LQKENI. CDR3 nucleotide sequence: TGTGCCAGCTCACCCAGCCCCAGGGGGGAGCTGTTTTTT. It yields the protein CASSPSPRGELFF.

This clone has just a few counts. The chain carries TRBV18 and TRBJ2-7, with D perhaps matching TRBD1 (6 bases). The CDR3 is 15 amino acids. The V end lost 2 bases, the J end lost 2 bases, and 13 bases lay between the germline ends. Per germline, CDR1 KGHSH and CDR2 LQKENI. CDR3 sequence reads: CASSPATGTTYEQYF. The CDR3 nucleotides read TGTGCCAGCTCACCAGCTACCGGGACAACCTACGAGCAGTACTTC.

The V call is TRBV4-2, the J call TRBJ2-5; 8 positions match TRBD2. V gave up 1 base and J gave up 2 bases; unmatched junction bases: 9. The CDR3 spans 17 residues. Germline-derived CDR1 and CDR2 are LGHNA and YNFKEQ. CDR3 sequence reads: CASSQGGPLAAQETQYF. The CDR3 DNA reads TGTGCCAGCAGCCAAGGGGGCCCACTAGCGGCACAAGAGACCCAGTACTTC.

CDR3 nucleotide sequence: TGTGCCAGCAGCTTAGGTGGGGGGATCCCGGGGAATGAGCAGTTCTTC. This codes for CASSLGGGIPGNEQFF. This chain joins TRBV7-3 and TRBJ2-1; possible D gene TRBD2, 6 bases. Germline lookup yields CDR1 SGHTA and CDR2 FQGTGA. The length of the CDR3 is 16 residues. V was cut by 2 bases and J by 7 bases, with 18 bases left in between.

About this clone itself: A read error is likely here: a far larger clone is one base away. The chain recombines TRBV30 with TRBJ2-5; no reliable D call. In germline, CDR1 is GTSNPN, CDR2 SVGIG (reference sequence). CDR3 size: 13 residues. The CDR3 nucleotides are TGTGCCTGGAGTGTGTCCTTCGAAAGCGAGCAGCACTTC. Its translation: CAWSVSFESEQHF.

The rearrangement joins TRBV10-1 to TRBJ2-7; D is unresolved. The CDR3 runs to 10 residues. V lost 3 bases and J lost 9, with 6 bases in between. The germline gives CDR1 WNHNN, CDR2 SYGVQD (reference sequence). CDR3 residues: CASSEHGQYF. In DNA, the CDR3 is TGCGCCAGCAGTGAACACGGGCAGTACTTC.

This chain joins TRBV7-8 and TRBJ2-1; tentatively, D is TRBD2 (5 bases). Per the germline V gene, CDR1 is SGHVS and CDR2 is FQNEAQ. Trimming shortened V by 6 bases and J by 10 bases, and 22 bases separated the two germline ends. The length of the CDR3 is 15 residues. The CDR3 region has the DNA TGTGCCAGCAGTTCGCAACTAGAAGGGTCCCAAGAGCAGTTCTTC. Translating it yields CASSSQLEGSQEQFF.

The table lists this clone with many counts. The chain uses TRBV30 and TRBJ2-3; D perhaps matches TRBD2 (7 bases). The CDR3 spans 14 residues. Per the germline V gene, CDR1 is GTSNPN and CDR2 is SVGIG (reference sequence). Trimming pared 0 bases from V and 5 bases from J, leaving 12 bases between. CDR3 sequence (DNA): TGTGCCTGGAGTGTAGGGGGGGTAAGAGATACGCAGTATTTT. This encodes CAWSVGGVRDTQYF. Full variable domain (remainder filled in from reference TRBV30 and TRBJ2-3): SQTIHQWPATLVQPVGSPLSLECTVEGTSNPNLYWYRQAAGRGLQLLFYSVGIGQISSEVPQNLSASRPQDRQFILSSKKLLLSDSGFYLCAWSVGGVRDTQYFGPGTRLTVL.

The V and J genes are TRBV6-4 and TRBJ1-5, with unresolved D. V lost 2 bases and J 5 bases, leaving 16 bases between the germline ends. The CDR3 totals 16 residues. The V gene's germline CDR1 is MRHNA and CDR2 SNTAGT. The CDR3 protein is CASSDPEGGFYQPQHF. The CDR3 DNA follows: TGTGCCAGCAGTGACCCAGAAGGCGGCTTCTATCAGCCCCAGCATTTT.

This rearrangement joins TRBV7-2 to TRBJ2-1; weak D call: TRBD2 (5 bases). V was trimmed by 5 bases and J by 3 bases, leaving 11 bases between them. CDR3 size: 14 residues. Per the germline V gene, CDR1 is SGHTA and CDR2 is FQGNSA. CDR3 sequence reads: CASSGSILYNEQFF. The DNA of the CDR3 is TGTGCCAGCAGCGGGAGTATACTCTACAATGAGCAGTTCTTC.

The rearrangement joins TRBV28 to TRBJ1-2; 7 bases are shared with TRBD1. The germline V gene has CDR1 MDHEN and CDR2 SYDVKM. The CDR3 has 14 residues. The J segment lost 7 bases and the V segment lost 4 bases, leaving 9 bases of the junction unmatched. For the CDR3, the DNA is TGTGCCAGCAGTTCCGAGACAGGGTTGGGTGGCTACACCTTC. It translates to CASSSETGLGGYTF.

J is TRBJ1-2 and V is TRBV30, with D possibly matching TRBD1 (5 bases). CDR3 size: 16 residues. Trimming stripped 0 bases from V and 6 bases from J, with 20 bases between. Germline CDR1 GTSNPN, CDR2 SVGIG (reference sequence). The DNA of the CDR3 is TGTGCCTGGAGTGTAAGGTATTTGGGGCAGAAAGATGGCTACACCTTC. Its translation is CAWSVRYLGQKDGYTF.

The chain is built from TRBV15 and TRBJ2-3; D uncertain. CDR3 length: 13 amino acids. Germline V gene sequence: CDR1 LNHNV, CDR2 YYDKDF (reference sequence). The V and J ends lost 3 bases and 0 bases respectively, with 4 bases between them. The CDR3 protein is CATSRASTDTQYF. The CDR3 DNA is TGTGCCACCAGCAGGGCTAGCACAGATACGCAGTATTTT.

The chain is built from TRBV11-3 and TRBJ2-1; perhaps TRBD2 as D (7 bases). Germline-derived CDR1 and CDR2 are SGHNT and YENEEA. This CDR3 is built from 16 residues. Trimming pared 5 bases from V and 7 bases from J, leaving 21 bases between. CDR3 nucleotide sequence: TGTGCCAGCAGCCCGGGGGGCGCAGGGATAAGGAATGAGCAGTTCTTC. Protein: CASSPGGAGIRNEQFF.

This rearrangement joins TRBV5-5 to TRBJ1-2; D may be TRBD1 (6 bases). CDR1 is SGHKS, CDR2 YYEKEE, per germline (reference sequence). The CDR3 covers 15 residues. V lost 0 bases to trimming and J lost 0 bases, with 9 bases between them. CDR3 bases: TGTGCCAGCAGCTTGGGGAGGACAGCTAACTATGGCTACACCTTC. As protein: CASSLGRTANYGYTF. The full variable domain, in which reference TRBV5-5 and TRBJ1-2 provide the parts outside the CDR3, is DAGVTQSPTHLIKTRGQQVTLRCSPISGHKSVSWYQQVLGQGPQFIFQYYEKEERGRGNFPDRFSARQFPNYSSELNVNALLLGDSALYLCASSLGRTANYGYTFGSGTRLTVV.

The chain has TRBV6-1 and TRBJ2-1, with TRBD1 identical over 7 bases. The CDR3 length is 13 residues. Germline V CDR1 and CDR2: MNHNS, SASEGT. Losses at the gene ends were 2 bases for V and 12 bases for J; bases not matched to a gene: 7. The CDR3 spells CASSESQGVRQFF. DNA for the CDR3: TGTGCCAGCAGTGAATCCCAGGGGGTCCGGCAGTTCTTC.